Sequencing of this T cell receptor beta chain was carried out in a study of blood T cells in healthy people across ages. Points from the study as a whole: Per million T cells, the diversity of TCR beta decreased roughly linearly as age advanced.

The donors, all healthy, were Caucasians living in Russia, aged about 6 to 90. Sample-barcoded 5' priming and a J-beta primer mix drove a second PCR of about 6 to 11 cycles. MiXCR, run by TCRdb on the 5' RACE reads, gives a single entry per CDR3 protein. The sample contains about 1.7 million distinct CDR3 sequences, roughly 30% of which appear only once. This clonotype was seen more than once but under ten times. Its antigen is unknown. This CDR3 comprises 15 residues. Germline V gives CDR1 SGHRS, CDR2 YFSETQ. The V and J ends lost 1 base and 2 bases respectively, with 12 bases between them. This chain uses TRBV5-1 with TRBJ1-1, with D unresolved. The sequence came from a woman in her twenties or thirties in good health. What was sequenced was blood. CDR3 coding DNA: TGCGCCAGCAGCTTGTTCGAAGGGCCTAACACTGAAGCTTTCTTT. This codes for CASSLFEGPNTEAFF.